This paragraph reports one TCR beta chain. In the original processing: The assay estimated nucleated cells by amplifying reference gene primers. TCRdb keeps only in-frame clones here, not all; method: immunoSEQ multiplex PCR. The V and J calls and clone size come from that table; D and trimming were worked out from the DNA. Here the sample spans 55,000 to 75,000 clones, around 84% being singletons. This sample was taken from a study of blood T cell repertoires in COVID-19. Study-level background: COVID-19 samples from acute and convalescent phases originated in the United States, Italy and Spain. PBMCs, B-cell-depleted T cells, or T cells were the source of the cDNA or gDNA that made up the material.

This CDR3 comprises 17 residues. Losses at the gene ends were 3 bases for V and 4 bases for J; bases not matched to a gene: 13. Germline V gene sequence: CDR1 SGHRS, CDR2 YFSETQ. Specimen: peripheral blood. The sequence derives from a human donor with active COVID-19. The donor label of this sample is uncertain. The gene calls are TRBV5-1 and TRBJ2-1; 7 bases agree with TRBD2. The CDR3 loop reads CASSWGLAGLLYNEQFF. As DNA, the CDR3 is TGCGCCAGCAGCTGGGGCTTAGCGGGCCTTCTTTACAATGAGCAGTTCTTC.